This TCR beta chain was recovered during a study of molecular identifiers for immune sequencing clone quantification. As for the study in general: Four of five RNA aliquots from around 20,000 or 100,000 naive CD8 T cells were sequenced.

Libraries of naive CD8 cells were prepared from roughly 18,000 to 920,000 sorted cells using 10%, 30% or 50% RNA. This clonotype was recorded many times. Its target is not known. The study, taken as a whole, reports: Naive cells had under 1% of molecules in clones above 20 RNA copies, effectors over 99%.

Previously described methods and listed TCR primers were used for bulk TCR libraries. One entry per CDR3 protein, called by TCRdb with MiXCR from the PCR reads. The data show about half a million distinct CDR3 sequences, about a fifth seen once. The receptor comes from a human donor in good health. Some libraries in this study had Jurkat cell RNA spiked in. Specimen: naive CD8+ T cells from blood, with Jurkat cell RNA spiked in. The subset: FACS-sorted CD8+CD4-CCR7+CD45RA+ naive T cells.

The CDR3 is CASSSTGPGGTQYF. CDR3 sequence (DNA): TGTGCCAGCAGCTCGACAGGGCCAGGGGGGACCCAGTACTTC. The gene calls are TRBV6-5 and TRBJ2-5; 7 positions agree with TRBD1. In germline, CDR1 is MNHEY, CDR2 SVGAGI. Trimming took 6 bases from V and 7 from J; bases not matched to a gene: 11. This CDR3 has 14 residues.